Listed below are T cell receptor beta chains from one sample, sequenced in a study of blood T cells in healthy people across ages. TCRdb reprocessed the 5' RACE reads with MiXCR, giving one entry per CDR3 protein. This sample has about 380,000 distinct CDR3 sequences, with about 49% found just once. Sequencing was performed on blood. All receptors come from a man in his 60s in good health. CDR3s include the opening cysteine and the closing phenylalanine or tryptophan. The order of the fields is J gene, D gene, clone size, V gene, CDR3 DNA, CDR3 protein. The D gene is left open where the match is weak. A clone size is listed for some rows: how often the clone was seen (once, few, many), or a class if it is expanded.

>TRBJ2-7|.|.|TRBV6-6
TGTGCCAGCAGTTACAACGAGCAGTACTTC
CASSYNEQYF
>TRBJ2-1|.|.|TRBV20-1
TGCAGTGCTAGAGGCAGCCGCTCCTACAATGAGCAGTTCTTC
CSARGSRSYNEQFF
>TRBJ2-7|.|few|TRBV5-1
TGCGCCAGCAGCCAAGCGCCGGGGGTTTGGGAGCAGTACTTC
CASSQAPGVWEQYF
>TRBJ2-2|TRBD1|.|TRBV11-2
TGTGCCAGCAGCCTGGGGACAGGGCGATTGACCGGGGAGCTGTTTTTT
CASSLGTGRLTGELFF
>TRBJ2-3|.|.|TRBV7-2
TGTGCCAGCAGCCATGCAGGAGAGAGGAGGTATTTT
CASSHAGERRYF
>TRBJ2-5|.|.|TRBV27
TGTGCCAGCAGTCATAGACAGAGGCGCAACCAAGAGACCCAGTACTTC
CASSHRQRRNQETQYF
>TRBJ2-6|.|few|TRBV5-1
TGCGCCAGCAGCTTGGGGGTTGGGGCCAACGTCCTGACTTTC
CASSLGVGANVLTF
>TRBJ2-3|.|few|TRBV25-1
TGTGCCAGCAGCAAGACAGCTAGCACAGATACGCAGTATTTT
CASSKTASTDTQYF
>TRBJ2-1|.|.|TRBV7-9
TGTGCCAGCAGCCTCGGGAGGGGGCAAATCAATGAGCAGTTCTTC
CASSLGRGQINEQFF
>TRBJ2-3|.|.|TRBV6-1
TGTGCCAGCAGTGAATGGCGAGGGACTAGCACAGATACGCAGTATTTT
CASSEWRGTSTDTQYF
>TRBJ2-1|TRBD2|.|TRBV4-3
TGCGCCAGCAGCCAGGGAGCGGGAGGCCTATACAATGAGCAGTTCTTC
CASSQGAGGLYNEQFF
>TRBJ1-6|.|once|TRBV20-1
TGCAGTGCTAGAAACGATTATAATTCACCCCTCCACTTT
CSARNDYNSPLHF
>TRBJ1-1|TRBD1|.|TRBV28
TGTGCCAGCAGTCAATCACCCCCTGACAGGGGTCGGAACACTGAAGCTTTCTTT
CASSQSPPDRGRNTEAFF
>TRBJ2-3|TRBD2|.|TRBV4-2
TGTGCCAGCAGCCAAGATCTAGCGGCCTATAGCACAGATACGCAGTATTTT
CASSQDLAAYSTDTQYF
>TRBJ1-5|.|.|TRBV27
TGTGCCTGCAGGACAACCGATGACAGCATCCTCAATCAGCCCCAGCATTTT
CACRTTDDSILNQPQHF
>TRBJ1-2|.|.|TRBV4-1
TGCGCCAGCAGCCAAGTTTCAGGGGATGGCTACACCTTC
CASSQVSGDGYTF
>TRBJ2-5|TRBD2|.|TRBV11-2
TGTGCCAGCACCATCCGTCCCCTGGGGGGGGAGACCCAGTACTTC
CASTIRPLGGETQYF
>TRBJ2-7|.|many|TRBV7-9
TGTGCCAGCGAAGGGGGGGGCGGCTACGAGCAGTACTTC
CASEGGGGYEQYF
>TRBJ2-3|TRBD1|.|TRBV10-3
TGTGCCATCTCGGGACAGCACACAGATACGCAGTATTTT
CAISGQHTDTQYF
>TRBJ1-1|TRBD1|.|TRBV7-2
TGTGCCAGCAGCTTAACATTTAGGGGGACAGGGAACCGCATGAACACTGAAGCTTTCTTT
CASSLTFRGTGNRMNTEAFF
>TRBJ1-2|.|.|TRBV7-2
TGTGCCAGCAGCGCCCAGGGGTACTATGGCTACACCTTC
CASSAQGYYGYTF
>TRBJ2-5|TRBD1|many|TRBV3-1
TGTGCCAGCAGCCAATCGCGGACAGGGCGGGAGACCCAGTACTTC
CASSQSRTGRETQYF
>TRBJ2-3|TRBD2|.|TRBV3-1
TGTGCCAGCAGCCAATCCCTAGCGGGGTCAGATACGCAGTATTTT
CASSQSLAGSDTQYF
>TRBJ2-6|TRBD1|few|TRBV6-2/TRBV6-3
TGTGCCAGCAGCCCGGACAGGGCGAAGGGGGCCAACGTCCTGACTTTC
CASSPDRAKGANVLTF